This T cell receptor (beta chain) was recovered during a study of control samples from healthy donors and cancer patients (dated by TCRdb to the early 2020s). Worth noting for this clone: Its antigen is currently not known. The input lacks base qualities; no much larger clone sits a single base away.

Receptor libraries were prepared by the immunoSEQ multiplex PCR assay. TCRdb limited this immuneACCESS table to in-frame rearrangements with V and J called. A share of clones is missing; checked studies link under half to unresolved V genes, and the rest is unexplained. The sample yields some 79,000 clones; 93% were counted once. 1.3% of the sample lies in the top ten. V gives up 2 bases and J gives up 3 bases, and the segment between their germline ends measures 11 bases. From a lookup of the germline V gene (reference sequence), CDR1 and CDR2 are MNHNY and SVGAGI. CDR3 length: 14 amino acids, cysteine to phenylalanine. Only CDR3 DNA is held: 42 bases, read in frame from base 1.

This TCR came from a woman aged 35 to 49 with lung cancer. Sequencing input: PBMCs. The V and J segments used are TRBV6-6 and TRBJ2-7, with the D call perhaps TRBD1 or TRBD2, as 5 bases match in each case. The DNA reads TGTGCCAGCAGTTACACCGACAGCGGCTACGAGCAGTACTTC. This yields the protein CASSYTDSGYEQYF.